This record looks at one T cell receptor (beta chain) sequence and its context. Its antigen is as yet unknown. The sample originates from a study of cytomegalovirus exposure and HLA in healthy donors. Looking at the study overall: Both the roughly 120 validation repertoires and the approximately 640 first-cohort repertoires used the same platform, as reported by a later analysis. Findings and limits, study-wide: There were fewer than 200 TCR beta chains listed as cytomegalovirus-associated.

This table comes from immunoSEQ multiplex PCR, and its TCRdb copy is limited to in-frame clones, with some not included. The repertoire holds about 240,000 clones, around nine tenths seen once, with less than 3% in the top ten. CDR1 is SGHDT, CDR2 YYEEEE, per germline. V lost 0 bases and J lost 1, with 8 bases in between. This CDR3 has 16 residues. The chain links TRBV5-6 to TRBJ2-6; D ambiguous. Material for sequencing was PBMCs. The clonotype was recovered from a man aged 18-30 years in good health and CMV-seronegative. The CDR3 loop reads CASSLEQYSGANVLTF. CDR3 nucleotide sequence: TGTGCCAGCAGCTTGGAGCAATATTCTGGGGCCAACGTCCTGACTTTC. Together with reference TRBV5-6 and TRBJ2-6, the CDR3 gives the full variable domain: DAGVTQSPTHLIKTRGQQVTLRCSPKSGHDTVSWYQQALGQGPQFIFQYYEEEERQRGNFPDRFSGHQFPNYSSELNVNALLLGDSALYLCASSLEQYSGANVLTFGAGSRLTVL.